Described below is a single T cell receptor (beta chain) sequence and its context. This CDR3 has 15 residues. The V end lost 5 bases, the J end lost 7 bases, and 17 bases lay between the germline ends. Germline CDR1 and CDR2: MDHEN and SYDVKM. This record belongs to a study of shared clonotypes between healthy human individuals. Data came from immunoSEQ multiplex PCR; TCRdb stores just in-frame clones and leaves some out. The sample contains roughly 2,300,000 clones, about 90% of which appear only once. The V and J genes are TRBV28 and TRBJ2-2, with a weak D call TRBD2 (6 bases). This receptor was identified in a man aged 18 to 29 in good health. Some clones in this sample may be carry-over from other donors' samples. The specimen sequenced was naive CD4+ T cells from PBMCs. Subset denoted: CD45RA+ positively selected. The DNA for the CDR3 is TGTGCCAGCAGTCCTCACGGGGGAGCGAACGGGGAGCTGTTTTTT. Translation: CASSPHGGANGELFF.